One and the same sample provided the 14 T cell receptor beta chains below, sequenced in a study of T-cell reconstitution after alpha-beta-depleted transplantation in children. The authors prepared the TCRbeta library with unique molecular identifiers. TCRdb analysed the PCR reads with MiXCR anew, one entry per CDR3 protein. The table lists nearly 400,000 distinct CDR3 sequences, roughly 22% of them singletons, with over 3.5% in the top ten. This specimen was PBMCs from the stem cell graft donor, taken from the stem cell graft. Every receptor here comes from a human donor who donated a stem cell graft to a child with acute myeloid leukemia.

The genes are TRBV29-1 and TRBJ2-3; possibly TRBD1 or TRBD2 for D (6 bases each). The V gene's germline CDR1 is SQVTM and CDR2 ANQGSEA. V was clipped by 2 bases and J by 10 bases, with 22 bases between them. There are 15 residues in the CDR3. CDR3: CSVEPGAAVGTAQYF. CDR3 nucleotides: TGCAGCGTTGAACCGGGGGCAGCGGTGGGGACGGCGCAGTATTTT.

This clonotype has ten or more counts. J is TRBJ2-3 and V is TRBV29-1; D perhaps matches TRBD1 (5 bases). Trimming left V 4 bases short and J 3 bases short, with 8 bases between. The length of the CDR3 is 12 residues. Germline values: CDR1 SQVTM, CDR2 ANQGSEA. CDR3 in amino acids: CSVGQLTDTQYF. The CDR3 coding sequence is TGCAGCGTTGGACAGCTGACAGATACGCAGTATTTT.

This clonotype was seen many times. The chain has TRBV15 and TRBJ2-2; D remains unclear. The V gene's germline CDR1 is LNHNV and CDR2 YYDKDF (reference sequence). The V and J ends lost 0 bases and 7 bases respectively, with 6 bases between them. This CDR3 has 13 amino acids. The CDR3 DNA reads TGTGCCACCAGCAGAGAGGGGATCGGGGAGCTGTTTTTT. It is translated as CATSREGIGELFF.

This clonotype was counted only a few times. The chain links TRBV9 to TRBJ2-7; TRBD1 might be the D (5 bases). The length of the CDR3 is 17 residues. Trimming stripped 0 bases from V and 7 bases from J, with 23 bases between. Germline V CDR1 and CDR2: SGDLS, YYNGEE. This CDR3 reads CASSVATNGAVPGEQYF. The CDR3 nucleotides are TGTGCCAGCAGCGTAGCTACTAATGGGGCGGTCCCAGGAGAGCAGTACTTC.

V is TRBV20-1 and J is TRBJ2-7, with 10 nucleotides matching TRBD1. The J segment lost 2 bases and the V segment lost 5 bases, leaving 6 bases of the junction unmatched. The CDR3 totals 14 residues. Germline V gene lookup returns CDR1 DFQATT and CDR2 SNEGSKA (reference sequence). CDR3 amino acids: CSALRTGGPYEQYF. The CDR3 DNA sequence: TGCAGTGCTCTGAGGACAGGGGGGCCCTACGAGCAGTACTTC.

The chain recombines TRBV13 with TRBJ2-7, with 7 bases fitting TRBD2. In germline, CDR1 is PRHDT, CDR2 FYEKMQ (reference sequence). The CDR3 spans 14 residues. Trimming at V came to 5 bases and at J to 5 bases, leaving 9 bases not matched to a gene. Here the CDR3 reads CASSKGLRGNEQYF. The CDR3 DNA is TGTGCCAGCAGCAAGGGACTACGAGGGAACGAGCAGTACTTC.

V is TRBV7-8 and J is TRBJ2-7; 11 positions match TRBD2. The CDR3 loop spans 15 amino acids. Unmatched junction bases numbered 8, after V lost 6 bases and J lost 4 bases. Per germline, CDR1 SGHVS and CDR2 FQNEAQ. CDR3 amino acids: CASRATSGSGYEQYF. In DNA form, the CDR3 reads TGTGCCAGCAGGGCTACTAGCGGGAGTGGGTACGAGCAGTACTTC.

This clonotype has a handful of counts. The chain recombines TRBV27 with TRBJ2-2, with D possibly TRBD2 on 6 matching bases. Trimming removed 7 bases at V and 10 bases at J, with 13 bases between. The CDR3 runs 12 residues. Germline CDR1 reads MNHEY; CDR2 reads SMNVEV (reference sequence). CDR3 in DNA: TGTGCCAGCAATGCTGGCGGGAAGGAGCTGTTTTTT. This encodes CASNAGGKELFF.

J is TRBJ1-2 and V is TRBV7-2; possible D gene TRBD1, 5 bases. V lost 5 bases and J lost 5, with 18 bases in between. Per germline, CDR1 SGHTA and CDR2 FQGNSA. The CDR3 covers 15 residues. This chain's CDR3 is CASSPGTGFGYGYTF. The CDR3 DNA sequence: TGTGCCAGCAGCCCGGGGACGGGGTTCGGATATGGCTACACCTTC.

This clonotype has at least ten counts. The gene calls are TRBV29-1 and TRBJ1-1; D call uncertain. The length of the CDR3 is 15 residues. V was pared by 6 bases and J by 1 base, with 18 bases between. Germline V lookup: CDR1 SQVTM, CDR2 ANQGSEA. The CDR3 is CSVMIASIPNTEAFF. The CDR3 DNA follows: TGCAGCGTGATGATAGCGTCTATCCCGAACACTGAAGCTTTCTTT.

This clonotype turned up a few times. The chain joins TRBV2 to TRBJ1-1; D may be TRBD1 (5 bases). The V end was cut by 7 bases, the J end by 6 bases, with 12 bases between. Germline CDR1 SNHLY, CDR2 FYNNEI. The CDR3 is 12 amino acids. The CDR3, as DNA: TGTGCCAGCAAGGTCGTAGGGGCTGAAGCTTTCTTT. Translating it yields CASKVVGAEAFF.

This clonotype came up many times. The chain uses TRBV29-1 and TRBJ2-7; no clear D gene. V was pared by 4 bases and J by 3 bases, with 16 bases between. The CDR3 has 14 residues. Germline CDR1 and CDR2: SQVTM and ANQGSEA. CDR3 DNA: TGCAGCGTTGTTGGGGTTTACGGCGGCTACGAGCAGTACTTC. Translated: CSVVGVYGGYEQYF.

This clonotype was recorded a few times. The chain employs TRBV7-2 and TRBJ2-1; D remains ambiguous. The CDR3 consists of 15 residues. V lost 0 bases and J lost 4, with 10 bases in between. Per germline, CDR1 SGHTA and CDR2 FQGNSA. Here the CDR3 reads CASSLAQASYNEQFF. In DNA form, the CDR3 reads TGTGCCAGCAGCTTAGCGCAGGCTTCTTACAATGAGCAGTTCTTC.

The chain is built from TRBV20-1 and TRBJ1-2; D unresolved. The germline CDR1 and CDR2 sequences are DFQATT and SNEGSKA (reference sequence). This CDR3 has 11 residues. V lost 5 bases and J 8 bases, leaving 12 bases between the germline ends. The CDR3 spells CSAPPERGYTF. CDR3 sequence (DNA): TGCAGTGCTCCTCCCGAAAGAGGCTACACCTTC.